A single TCR beta chain is shown here with its context. The target of this receptor is not known. The sample holds no much larger clone one base away, and base qualities are not on file. This record comes from a study of beta chain features in type 1 diabetes (dated by TCRdb to the late 2010s). Regarding the complete study: Mean age, gender distribution, total cell number and subset yield did not differ between patients and healthy donors. A total of over 90,000,000 sorted cells were examined across all samples, and a strong correlation was observed between cell number per subset and RNA yield. The study compared the TCRB repertoires of sorted circulating CD4+ T cell subsets in recently diagnosed type 1 diabetes patients with those in matched healthy donors. Regulatory and stem cell-like memory subsets were isolated from only 8 patients and roughly eight healthy donors, whereas naive and central memory subsets came from all 30 or so donors.

All of the isolated RNA was reverse transcribed with the High Capacity cDNA Reverse Transcription Kit, so expressed TCRB transcripts were sequenced. Deep immunoSEQ sequencing was performed on naive, central memory and regulatory T cell samples, with an average of roughly 4 million total reads per sample. Sorted cells were lysed in RLT buffer and RNA was extracted with DNase-treated RNeasy Micro or Mini kits, depending on cell number. Each cell subset was processed on its own to prevent cross-contamination, while patient and healthy donor samples were processed together. The immunoSEQ multiplex PCR was used to amplify TCRB sequences from cDNA, generating 87-bp fragments that spanned the CDR3 region. Amplicons were sequenced on the Illumina HiSeq platform. Per the source publication's procedure: PCR bias was corrected computationally using synthetic template baselines, and reads within Hamming distance 2 were collapsed, with unmergeable singletons discarded. By aligning reads against IMGT, V, D and J genes, CDR3 length, and insertions or deletions at six rearrangement sites were assigned. Within each subset, clonotype counts were normalized to sorted cell number, and only after that were true diversity and Gini coefficients computed with the tcR R package. The overlap coefficient, calculated on TCRB nucleotide sequences, was used to measure repertoire sharing. Out-of-frame TCRB sequences from naive cells were analyzed as a proxy for the pre-selection repertoire. The table comes from immuneACCESS by way of TCRdb, which keeps in-frame sequences with V and J called. Part of the clones is missing from these tables; in studies checked, under half for an unresolved V gene and the rest for unknown reasons. That table furnishes V, J and clone size, whereas the DNA furnished D and trimming. Within this sample are 500,000 to 850,000 clones, with over 13% of them counted one time only. The top ten constitute less than 0.04% of the sample.

What the research found in general, with its limitations: Shorter templates might have been favored by PCR, but patient and control samples were amplified and corrected together, so both groups would have been affected equally by any skew. A moderate but significant shortening of TCRB CDR3 length was observed in type 1 diabetes patients in all four CD4+ subsets. Fewer insertions and more nucleotide deletions at VDJ recombination sites were observed in patients with type 1 diabetes, implying thymic rearrangement abnormalities. Because cDNA rather than genomic DNA was sequenced, highly expressing activated cells could have been over-represented, although no difference in activation and CD3 levels was found between groups. Naive, central memory and regulatory TCRB repertoires appeared more similar among patients than among healthy donors. Because small numbers of individuals were included in the HLA sub-analyses, any influence of HLA type on TCRB rearrangement was left unresolved.

V is pruned by 1 base and J by 5 bases, leaving 5 bases of the junction without a gene match. For CDR1 and CDR2, the germline V gene lists MGHRA and YSYEKL. From the cysteine through the phenylalanine, the CDR3 covers 16 amino acids. Of all the DNA, just the CDR3 is kept, 48 bases in frame from base 1. A single peripheral blood draw of around 0.11 L on average was collected from each donor into heparinised tubes. Using a panel that included CD45RO, CCR7, CD25, CD127, CD95 and CD27, naive, central memory, regulatory and stem cell-like memory CD4+ T cells were sorted on a BD FACSAria II. All sorted populations exceeded 95% purity. PBMCs were isolated right away by Lymphoprep density gradient centrifugation and were stained directly, without culture. So that batch effects would be minimized, each experiment stained and sorted samples in pairs, pairing one healthy donor with one patient.

Recombination joined TRBV4-1 with TRBJ2-1; TRBD2 lines up with 10 middle nucleotides. This TCR came from a man aged 18 to 29 with type 1 diabetes. The sequenced sample consisted of naive CD4+ T cells from blood. This sample's cell subset or site label indicates: true naive CD4+ T cells. The CDR3 region has the sequence CASSQAPAGGDNEQFF. DNA sequence: TGCGCCAGCAGCCAAGCCCCAGCGGGAGGGGACAATGAGCAGTTCTTC.